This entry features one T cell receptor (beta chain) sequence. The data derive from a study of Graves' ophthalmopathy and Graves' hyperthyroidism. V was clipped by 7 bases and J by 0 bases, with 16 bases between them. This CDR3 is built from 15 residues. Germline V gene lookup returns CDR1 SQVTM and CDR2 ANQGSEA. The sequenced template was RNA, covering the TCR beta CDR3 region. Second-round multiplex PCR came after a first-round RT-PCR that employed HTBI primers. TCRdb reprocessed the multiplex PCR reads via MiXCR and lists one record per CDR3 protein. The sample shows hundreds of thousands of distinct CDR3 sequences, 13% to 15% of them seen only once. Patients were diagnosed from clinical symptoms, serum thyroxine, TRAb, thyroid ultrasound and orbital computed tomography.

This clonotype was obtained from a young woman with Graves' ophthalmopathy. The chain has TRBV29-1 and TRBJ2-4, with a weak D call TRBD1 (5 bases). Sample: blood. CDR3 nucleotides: TGCAGCGCCGCAGACAGTTCGTTAGCCAAAAACATTCAGTACTTC. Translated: CSAADSSLAKNIQYF.